The 21 T cell receptor beta chains listed next were all sequenced from one sample in a study of T cell responses to AZD1222 COVID-19 vaccine. Sequencing was performed with immunoSEQ multiplex PCR; in TCRdb, only in-frame clones are kept and a portion is missing. The sample contains 100,000 to 120,000 clones, around 82% of which appear only once. The sequenced sample was peripheral blood, obtained on day 0 of AZD1222 vaccination. These receptors were obtained from an adult in good health.

This rearrangement joins TRBV9 to TRBJ2-2; 10 positions match TRBD2. The J segment lost 1 base and the V segment lost 0 bases, leaving 3 bases of the junction unmatched. The CDR3 totals 17 residues. From germline, CDR1 is SGDLS and CDR2 YYNGEE. The CDR3 coding sequence is TGTGCCAGCAGCGTAGGGCCTAGCGGGGGGAACACCGGGGAGCTGTTTTTT. Protein product: CASSVGPSGGNTGELFF.

The rearrangement links TRBV30 to TRBJ1-1, with 8 positions matching TRBD1. Unmatched junction bases numbered 3, after V lost 0 bases and J lost 3 bases. CDR3 length: 14 amino acids. Per the germline V gene, CDR1 is GTSNPN and CDR2 is SVGIG (reference sequence). The CDR3 loop reads CAWSVQGVYTEAFF. The CDR3 coding sequence is TGTGCCTGGAGTGTACAGGGGGTCTACACTGAAGCTTTCTTT. Based on the CDR3 plus reference TRBV30 and TRBJ1-1, the full variable domain is SQTIHQWPATLVQPVGSPLSLECTVEGTSNPNLYWYRQAAGRGLQLLFYSVGIGQISSEVPQNLSASRPQDRQFILSSKKLLLSDSGFYLCAWSVQGVYTEAFFGQGTRLTVV.

A few counts support this clone. The chain combines TRBV7-8 with TRBJ2-7; TRBD2 agrees at 7 bases. Germline CDR1 SGHVS, CDR2 FQNEAQ. The CDR3 is made up of 15 amino acids. The V gene end was trimmed by 2 bases and the J gene end by 3 bases; junction bases not matched to a gene: 7. The CDR3 nucleotides read TGTGCCAGCAGCTTACGGCGGGAGAGGGGCTACGAGCAGTACTTC. Amino acids: CASSLRRERGYEQYF.

This clone was seen just once. The chain links TRBV28 to TRBJ1-1; 8 bases line up with TRBD1. Trimming cost V 6 bases and J 5 bases; bases outside gene matches: 8. This CDR3 contains 14 residues. From germline, CDR1 is MDHEN and CDR2 SYDVKM. This chain's CDR3 is CASRPGGASTEAFF. CDR3 coding DNA: TGTGCCAGCAGGCCAGGGGGCGCGAGTACTGAAGCTTTCTTT. Supplemented by reference TRBV28 and TRBJ1-1, the full variable domain reads DVKVTQSSRYLVKRTGEKVFLECVQDMDHENMFWYRQDPGLGLRLIYFSYDVKMKEKGDIPEGYSVSREKKERFSLILESASTNQTSMYLCASRPGGASTEAFFGQGTRLTVV.

This sequence joins TRBV7-2 and TRBJ1-5; D unresolved. Between the trimmed V and J ends, which lost 0 bases and 4 bases, there was a span of 13 bases. This CDR3 has 16 amino acids. Germline V CDR1 and CDR2: SGHTA, FQGNSA. CDR3: CASSLARRQTNQPQHF. The DNA of the CDR3 is TGTGCCAGCAGCTTAGCGCGTCGGCAGACAAATCAGCCCCAGCATTTT.

This clone has a single count. The gene calls are TRBV30 and TRBJ1-6; 9 bases are a match to TRBD1. Germline-derived CDR1 and CDR2 are GTSNPN and SVGIG (reference sequence). This CDR3 spans 15 amino acids. Unmatched junction bases numbered 6, after V lost 2 bases and J lost 7 bases. CDR3 region: CAWSPTTGGNSPLHF. The CDR3 coding sequence is TGTGCCTGGAGTCCGACGACAGGGGGGAATTCACCCCTCCACTTT.

J is TRBJ1-4 and V is TRBV6-5, with D possibly matching TRBD1 (6 bases). The CDR3 is made up of 14 amino acids. The germline V and J ends were trimmed by 2 bases and 8 bases, with 12 bases remaining between them. From germline, CDR1 is MNHEY and CDR2 SVGAGI. DNA of the CDR3: TGTGCCAGCAGTTACGATTCCGGACAGGAAAAACTGTTTTTT. Translation gives CASSYDSGQEKLFF.

The rearrangement joins TRBV1 to TRBJ2-3; TRBD2, as called in the table, went unchecked against the DNA. TRBV1 is listed as a pseudogene. The CDR3 loop spans 18 amino acids. The CDR3: CTSSQDKGVAGDPDTQYF. In nucleotides, the CDR3 is TGCACCAGCAGCCAAGATAAGGGAGTAGCGGGAGACCCAGATACGCAGTATTTT.

The chain is built from TRBV3-1 (or the pseudogene TRBV3-2) and TRBJ1-1; no definite D call. The V end lost 0 bases, the J end lost 1 base, and 9 bases lay between the germline ends. CDR1 is LGHDT and CDR2 is YNNKEL in the germline V gene (reference sequence). CDR3 length equals 15 residues. The CDR3 bases are TGTGCCAGCAGCCAAGATGAAGGGAGGAACACTGAAGCTTTCTTT. Translated: CASSQDEGRNTEAFF.

This clone occurred many times. The V and J genes are TRBV5-1 and TRBJ2-7; 11 nucleotides match TRBD2. The CDR3 covers 14 residues. J lost 3 bases, V lost 2 bases, and 1 base had no gene match. Germline V gene data show CDR1 as SGHRS and CDR2 as YFSETQ. As DNA, the CDR3 is TGCGCCAGCAGCTTTAGCGGGGGGGACTACGAGCAGTACTTC. It translates to CASSFSGGDYEQYF.

J is TRBJ2-4 and V is TRBV19; 10 bases match TRBD1. The germline gives CDR1 LNHDA, CDR2 SQIVND (reference sequence). The trim removed 7 bases at V and 3 bases at J, leaving 3 bases unmatched. The CDR3 is made up of 14 amino acids. DNA of the CDR3: TGTGCCAGTACCGGGACAGGGGACAAAAACATTCAGTACTTC. Translated, it gives CASTGTGDKNIQYF. Based on the CDR3 plus reference TRBV19 and TRBJ2-4, the full variable domain is DGGITQSPKYLFRKEGQNVTLSCEQNLNHDAMYWYRQDPGQGLRLIYYSQIVNDFQKGDIAEGYSVSREKKESFPLTVTSAQKNPTAFYLCASTGTGDKNIQYFGAGTRLSVL.

In DNA, the CDR3 is TGCGCCAGCAGCCTACCGACAGGGTCCCACGAGCAGTACTTC. Translation gives CASSLPTGSHEQYF. The chain is built from TRBV5-1 and TRBJ2-7, with TRBD1 matching 7 bases. CDR1 is SGHRS and CDR2 is YFSETQ in the germline V gene. The CDR3 runs to 14 residues. Trimming cost V 4 bases and J 5 bases; bases outside gene matches: 9.

This clone was detected once. The chain carries TRBV3-1 (or the pseudogene TRBV3-2) and TRBJ2-7; TRBD2 matches 9 bases. Germline values: CDR1 LGHDT, CDR2 YNNKEL (reference sequence). This CDR3 contains 15 residues. The junction had 7 bases not matched to a gene; V was cut back by 3 bases and J by 4 bases. The CDR3 sequence: CASSQFLAGPYEQYF. The CDR3 DNA sequence: TGTGCCAGCAGCCAGTTCCTAGCGGGACCATACGAGCAGTACTTC.

The chain combines TRBV10-3 with TRBJ2-1; 10 nucleotides agree with TRBD2. This CDR3 is 16 amino acids long. The germline gives CDR1 ENHRY, CDR2 SYGVKD. Trimming cost V 3 bases and J 5 bases; bases outside gene matches: 7. CDR3 nucleotide sequence: TGTGCCATCAGTGACTCGGGACTAGCGAGCAACAATGAGCAGTTCTTC. The encoded protein is CAISDSGLASNNEQFF.

The chain carries TRBV7-9 and TRBJ1-1, with D possibly being TRBD1 (5 bases). Germline loops: CDR1 SEHNR, CDR2 FQNEAQ (reference sequence). The CDR3 runs to 13 residues. Between the trimmed V and J ends, which lost 1 base and 10 bases, there was a span of 13 bases. CDR3 sequence (DNA): TGTGCCAGCAGCTTAGGCTCAGGTGGGGGAGCTTTCTTT. It yields the protein CASSLGSGGGAFF.

The rearrangement joins TRBV15 to TRBJ1-5, with D possibly matching TRBD1 (5 bases). Germline lookup yields CDR1 LNHNV and CDR2 YYDKDF (reference sequence). The CDR3 has 15 residues. The V end was cut by 0 bases, the J end by 7 bases, with 13 bases between. The CDR3 spells CATSRDRGVGQPQHF. The CDR3, as DNA: TGTGCCACCAGCAGAGATCGGGGGGTCGGGCAGCCCCAGCATTTT.

This chain links TRBV7-2 with TRBJ2-7, with D possibly matching TRBD1 (6 bases). V shed 8 bases and J shed 0 bases, with 8 bases lying between them. The CDR3 consists of 12 residues. Germline V gene lookup returns CDR1 SGHTA and CDR2 FQGNSA. Written as DNA, the CDR3 is TGTGCCAGCCAGGGGATCTCCTACGAGCAGTACTTC. This codes for CASQGISYEQYF.

The chain carries TRBV2 and TRBJ1-5; D might be TRBD1 (5 bases). The germline V and J ends were trimmed by 5 bases and 3 bases, with 17 bases remaining between them. The CDR3 extends over 16 amino acids. The germline V gene encodes CDR1 SNHLY and CDR2 FYNNEI. For the CDR3, the DNA is TGTGCCAGCAGTCTACAACCGGGGGTCGCCAATCAGCCCCAGCATTTT. It specifies CASSLQPGVANQPQHF.

The V gene is TRBV5-8, the J gene TRBJ1-1, with D maybe TRBD1 (5 bases). The V and J ends lost 5 bases and 0 bases respectively, with 17 bases between them. The length of the CDR3 is 16 residues. Germline loops: CDR1 SGHTS, CDR2 YDEGEE. The CDR3 coding sequence is TGTGCCAGCAGACCCCCTACACGGACATTGAACACTGAAGCTTTCTTT. Translated, it gives CASRPPTRTLNTEAFF.

This clone was seen a few times. This sequence joins TRBV6-5 and TRBJ2-5; 7 positions agree with TRBD2. Losses at the gene ends were 6 bases for V and 3 bases for J; bases not matched to a gene: 10. This CDR3 is 15 amino acids long. The germline V gene has CDR1 MNHEY and CDR2 SVGAGI. The CDR3 loop reads CASRGGGRGEETQYF. The CDR3 DNA reads as TGTGCCAGCAGGGGAGGCGGACGGGGGGAAGAGACCCAGTACTTC.

The chain has TRBV7-2 and TRBJ2-7; no reliable D call. V lost 1 base and J lost 2, with 12 bases in between. CDR1 is SGHTA, CDR2 FQGNSA, per germline. The CDR3 has 15 amino acids. In nucleotides, the CDR3 is TGTGCCAGCAGCTTAGGGGGTGGAAGGGCCTACGAGCAGTACTTC. Translation gives CASSLGGGRAYEQYF.